This T cell receptor (beta chain) was found in a study of cytomegalovirus exposure and HLA in healthy donors. Study as a whole: There were fewer than 130 million unique TCR beta sequences, drawn from about 190 million T cells, in an earlier analysis. From HLA-typed donors, an early data release held about 92 million unique TCRs.

It was with 60 Vbeta and 13 Jbeta primers that the PCR ran. The assay was immunoSEQ multiplex PCR, and TCRdb's table has in-frame clones only and misses some. The repertoire includes about 100,000 clones, about 72% of them detected once, and around 20% sits in the top ten. Study results and caveats: What TCR beta sequences reportedly achieved was accurate prediction of HLA-A and HLA-B alleles in most subjects. As a later analysis revealed, most CMV-associated TCR beta chains appeared HLA-restricted.

Losses at the gene ends were 2 bases for V and 0 bases for J; bases not matched to a gene: 4. Germline V CDR1 and CDR2: KGHSH, LQKENI. The CDR3 contains 16 residues. About this clone itself: Its antigen is not identified.

The chain employs TRBV18 and TRBJ2-1; the match to TRBD2 covers 7 bases. This clonotype originated in a woman in her sixties or seventies in good health and CMV-seropositive. Input material: PBMCs. CDR3 nucleotides: TGTGCCAGCTCACCAGAGCGGGGTAGCTCCTACAATGAGCAGTTCTTC. The encoded protein is CASSPERGSSYNEQFF.